A single sample gave rise to the 23 T cell receptor beta chains below, sequenced in a study of T cells in Graves' hyperthyroidism and ophthalmopathy. Using RNA transcripts as the source, TCR beta CDR3 regions were amplified. Researchers ran a first-round RT-PCR on the TCR CDR3 using the HTBI primer set. One entry per CDR3 protein results from TCRdb running MiXCR on the multiplex PCR reads. This sample carries 92,000 or so distinct CDR3 sequences, about half of them seen once, and the ten largest clones take 25% to 30%. Sequencing was carried out using blood. All receptors come from a woman aged 40-49 years with Graves' hyperthyroidism.

The chain employs TRBV2 and TRBJ1-6, with 9 positions matching TRBD1. Germline loops: CDR1 SNHLY, CDR2 FYNNEI. This CDR3 has 15 residues. J was trimmed by 10 bases and V by 1 base; bases with no gene match: 5. The CDR3 loop reads CASSEEGQGQSPLHF. CDR3 in DNA: TGTGCCAGCAGTGAAGAGGGACAGGGACAATCACCCCTCCACTTT.

Ten or more counts support this clonotype. The chain couples TRBV20-1 to TRBJ2-7; the D is unclear. The germline V and J ends were trimmed by 0 bases and 3 bases, with 3 bases remaining between them. Germline V gives CDR1 DFQATT, CDR2 SNEGSKA (reference sequence). This CDR3 region has 11 residues. The CDR3 DNA is TGCAGTGCTAGAGACTTCTACGAGCAGTACTTC. Amino acid sequence: CSARDFYEQYF.

J is TRBJ1-3 and V is TRBV20-1; D is uncertain. The CDR3 spans 13 residues. CDR1 is DFQATT and CDR2 is SNEGSKA in the germline V gene (reference sequence). The ends were cut back, 3 bases at V and 0 bases at J, with 6 bases in the middle. The CDR3 protein is CSARGSSGNTIYF. The CDR3 DNA reads TGCAGTGCTAGGGGGAGCTCTGGAAACACCATATATTTT.

This clonotype was found many times. The DNA for the CDR3 is TGTGCCAGTAGTATCGGAGGGGCTCAGCCCCAGCATTTT. It specifies CASSIGGAQPQHF. V is TRBV19 and J is TRBJ1-5; tentatively, D is TRBD1 (5 bases). Trimming pared 3 bases from V and 6 bases from J, leaving 9 bases between. The CDR3 is made up of 13 amino acids. Germline CDR1 reads LNHDA; CDR2 reads SQIVND (reference sequence).

Worth noting for this clonotype: The junction differs from germline at one of its ends, possibly a read error. V is TRBV24-1 and J is TRBJ2-5, with 11 nucleotides matching TRBD2. Germline assignment: CDR1 KGHDR and CDR2 SFDVKD. This CDR3 has 11 amino acids. CDR3 coding DNA: TGTGCCACCAGTACTAGCGGGAGTCTGAACTTC. It yields the protein CATSTSGSLNF.

As to this clonotype: This could be a read error, since a much larger clone is one nucleotide away. The V call is TRBV5-1, the J call TRBJ2-2; 8 bases are a match to TRBD2. The V gene's germline CDR1 is SGHRS and CDR2 YFSETQ. There are 16 residues in the CDR3. CDR3 DNA: TGCGCCAGCAGCTTGACTAGCGGAACGAACACCGGGGAGCTGCTTTTT. This gives the protein CASSLTSGTNTGELLF.

This clonotype occurred many times. The V and J genes are TRBV20-1 and TRBJ2-7; the D gene could be TRBD1 or TRBD2 (5 bases each). Germline V CDR1 and CDR2: DFQATT, SNEGSKA (reference sequence). This CDR3 has 11 amino acids. CDR3: CSGTGLYEQYF. Written as DNA, the CDR3 is TGCAGCGGGACGGGCCTCTACGAGCAGTACTTC.

This clonotype was seen at least ten times. The chain links TRBV20-1 to TRBJ1-1; D uncertain. With 0 bases removed from V and 3 bases from J, the gap between germline ends came to 14 bases. CDR1 is DFQATT, CDR2 SNEGSKA, per germline (reference sequence). The CDR3 runs 15 residues. CDR3 protein: CSARDWQGGYTEAFF. The CDR3 nucleotides are TGCAGTGCTAGAGATTGGCAAGGAGGATACACTGAAGCTTTCTTT.

This clonotype was seen ten or more times. V is TRBV9 and J is TRBJ2-7; D might be TRBD1 (5 bases). Germline V gene sequence: CDR1 SGDLS, CDR2 YYNGEE. The V gene lost 3 bases and the J gene lost 5 bases, with 9 bases spanning the gap. The length of the CDR3 is 12 residues. The chain's CDR3 is CASSGGTHEQYF. In DNA, the CDR3 is TGTGCCAGCAGCGGGGGCACCCACGAGCAGTACTTC.

This clonotype has a count of ten or more. The chain employs TRBV15 and TRBJ2-7, with TRBD2 matching over 7 bases. V was pared by 3 bases and J by 5 bases, with 13 bases of the junction left unmatched. The germline CDR1 and CDR2 sequences are LNHNV and YYDKDF (reference sequence). This CDR3 contains 16 residues. CDR3: CATSSKTGLQIHEQYF. The CDR3 DNA reads as TGTGCCACCAGCAGCAAAACGGGACTACAGATACACGAGCAGTACTTC.

Ten or more counts support this clonotype. This chain links TRBV2 with TRBJ2-7; perhaps TRBD1 as D (5 bases). Looked up from germline, CDR1 is SNHLY and CDR2 is FYNNEI. Trimming removed 3 bases from V and 3 bases from J, with 12 bases in between. CDR3 length: 14 amino acids. The CDR3 DNA reads as TGTGCCAGCAGTGATGTTCAGGGCCACTACGAGCAGTACTTC. As protein: CASSDVQGHYEQYF. The full variable domain, rest sourced from reference TRBV2 and TRBJ2-7, is EPEVTQTPSHQVTQMGQEVILRCVPISNHLYFYWYRQILGQKVEFLVSFYNNEISEKSEIFDDQFSVERPDGSNFTLKIRSTKLEDSAMYFCASSDVQGHYEQYFGPGTRLTVT.

This clonotype was seen repeatedly, ten times or more. The chain uses TRBV2 and TRBJ1-2; weak D call: TRBD1 (5 bases). V was pared by 3 bases and J by 2 bases, with 7 bases between. The CDR3 sequence is 13 residues long. Germline V CDR1 and CDR2: SNHLY, FYNNEI. CDR3 loop: CASSDEGNYGYTF. Here the CDR3 DNA reads TGTGCCAGCAGTGATGAGGGGAACTATGGCTACACCTTC.

To note about this clonotype: A much larger clone lies one base from this, so it may be a read error. Here the CDR3 omits its conserved ending phenylalanine or tryptophan, so a read error is the likely source. The V and J genes are TRBV6-5 and TRBJ2-6, with D perhaps TRBD1 (5 bases). CDR3 size: 15 residues. CDR1 MNHEY and CDR2 SVGAGI come from the germline V gene. Deletions cut 2 bases from V and 0 bases from J, with 5 bases between. The CDR3 DNA reads as TGTGCCAGCAGTTACAGGGGCTCTGGGGCCAACGTCCTGACTCTC. Its protein is CASSYRGSGANVLTL.

This clonotype was observed at least ten times. The chain recombines TRBV7-9 with TRBJ2-5, with TRBD1 matching over 8 bases. Trimming removed 6 bases from V and 6 bases from J; junction bases left unmatched: 15. This CDR3 contains 16 residues. The germline CDR1 and CDR2 sequences are SEHNR and FQNEAQ (reference sequence). The CDR3 loop is CASSDPDRGSIKTQYF. The DNA for the CDR3 is TGTGCCAGCAGTGACCCCGACAGGGGCTCAATAAAGACCCAGTACTTC.

The chain recombines TRBV2 with TRBJ2-5; TRBD2 aligns across 9 bases. The CDR3 runs 14 residues. Germline CDR1 SNHLY, CDR2 FYNNEI. V lost 2 bases and J lost 4; bases outside the gene matches: 2. The CDR3 DNA reads TGTGCCAGCAGTGAACTAGCGGGGCGAGAGACCCAGTACTTC. Amino acids: CASSELAGRETQYF.

This clonotype showed up just once. The chain combines TRBV20-1 with TRBJ2-3, with TRBD2 identical over 7 bases. Germline V gene lookup returns CDR1 DFQATT and CDR2 SNEGSKA (reference sequence). This CDR3 comprises 13 residues. Trimming took 5 bases from V and 3 from J; bases not matched to a gene: 5. CDR3 bases: TGCAGTGCTCCCATGCGGGGGACAGATACGCAGTATTTT. It is translated as CSAPMRGTDTQYF.

In the case of this clonotype: Sequence at one end of the junction differs from germline and may be a read error. This chain joins TRBV7-2 and TRBJ1-1, with D uncertain. Germline V lookup: CDR1 SGHTA, CDR2 FQGNSA. This CDR3 comprises 15 residues. The CDR3 spells CAGSLTGRVNTEAFF. The CDR3 DNA is TGTGCCGGCAGCTTAACCGGCAGAGTGAACACTGAAGCTTTCTTT.

J is TRBJ1-3 and V is TRBV29-1; no clear D gene. The CDR3 covers 14 residues. The V gene's germline CDR1 is SQVTM and CDR2 ANQGSEA. The V end lost 3 bases, the J end lost 4 bases, and 13 bases lay between the germline ends. CDR3 DNA: TGCAGCGTTGAGCGGGAGGGATCGGGAAACACCATATATTTT. Translation gives CSVEREGSGNTIYF.

About this clonotype: The CDR3 ends on some other residue instead of the conserved phenylalanine or tryptophan, so this is likely a read error. This chain connects TRBV19 to TRBJ1-5, with unresolved D. V lost 6 bases and J lost 0, with 15 bases in between. The CDR3 loop spans 16 amino acids. Germline CDR1 LNHDA, CDR2 SQIVND (reference sequence). CDR3 DNA sequence: TGTGCCAGTAGACACCAAGGACGGAATAGCAATCAGCCCCAGCATTCT. This gives the protein CASRHQGRNSNQPQHS.

The chain couples TRBV11-2 to TRBJ2-7, with 9 bases lining up with TRBD1. This CDR3 has 17 amino acids. The junction had 17 bases not matched to a gene; V was cut back by 8 bases and J by 3 bases. The V gene's germline CDR1 is SGHAT and CDR2 FQNNGV. CDR3 protein: CASSPASTGTGFYEQYF. The CDR3 DNA reads as TGTGCCAGCTCGCCAGCGAGCACCGGGACAGGGTTCTACGAGCAGTACTTC.

The chain couples TRBV13 to TRBJ2-7; no reliable D call. Between the trimmed V and J ends, which lost 3 bases and 6 bases, there was a span of 12 bases. Germline CDR1 PRHDT, CDR2 FYEKMQ (reference sequence). CDR3 length: 13 amino acids. The CDR3 region is CASSLVLNTEQYF. As DNA, the CDR3 is TGTGCCAGCAGCTTGGTCTTGAATACCGAGCAGTACTTC. The full variable domain, rest sourced from reference TRBV13 and TRBJ2-7, is AAGVIQSPRHLIKEKRETATLKCYPIPRHDTVYWYQQGPGQDPQFLISFYEKMQSDKGSIPDRFSAQQFSDYHSELNMSSLELGDSALYFCASSLVLNTEQYFGPGTRLTVT.

In the case of this clonotype: Germline is not matched at one junction end, which may reflect a read error. The V and J genes are TRBV29-1 and TRBJ1-4; weak D call: TRBD1 (5 bases). Germline CDR1 and CDR2: SQVTM and ANQGSEA. The CDR3 sequence is 13 residues long. CDR3 bases: TGCAGCGTTCAGCGGGGCACTAATGAAAAGCTGTTTTTT. This codes for CSVQRGTNEKLFF.

Many counts were recorded for this clonotype. This rearrangement joins TRBV7-2 to TRBJ2-2; 8 bases line up with TRBD2. The CDR3 contains 16 residues. The junction had 10 bases not matched to a gene; V was cut back by 5 bases and J by 5 bases. The germline CDR1 and CDR2 sequences are SGHTA and FQGNSA. The CDR3 DNA is TGTGCCAGCAGCCCTCTGGCGGGAGGCAAGACCGGGGAGCTGTTTTTT. Translation: CASSPLAGGKTGELFF. The full variable domain, its missing parts supplied by reference TRBV7-2 and TRBJ2-2, is GAGVSQSPSNKVTEKGKDVELRCDPISGHTALYWYRQSLGQGLEFLIYFQGNSAPDKSGLPSDRFSAERTGGSVSTLTIQRTQQEDSAVYLCASSPLAGGKTGELFFGEGSRLTVL.